The 26 T cell receptor beta chains given below trace back to one sample, sequenced in a study of control samples from healthy donors and cancer patients. Data came from immunoSEQ multiplex PCR; TCRdb stores just in-frame clones and leaves some out. The sample has approximately 140,000 clones, roughly 94% seen once. Sequenced material: blood. The source of these receptors is a man in his forties in good health.

The chain is built from TRBV28 and TRBJ1-4; D might be TRBD1 (5 bases). V lost 4 bases and J 8 bases, leaving 17 bases between the germline ends. Germline V gene lookup returns CDR1 MDHEN and CDR2 SYDVKM. The CDR3 spans 15 residues. CDR3 sequence: CASSSWGGEGEKLFF. The DNA of the CDR3 is TGTGCCAGCAGTTCCTGGGGCGGGGAAGGCGAAAAACTGTTTTTT.

V is TRBV27 and J is TRBJ1-1, with D possibly matching TRBD1 (6 bases). Germline CDR1 and CDR2: MNHEY and SMNVEV (reference sequence). There are 14 residues in the CDR3. The V end lost 2 bases, the J end lost 5 bases, and 12 bases lay between the germline ends. DNA for the CDR3: TGTGCCAGCAGTTTAAGCCCCAGGGGTACTGAAGCTTTCTTT. Protein sequence: CASSLSPRGTEAFF.

As DNA, the CDR3 is TGTGCCTGGAGTGTCACCGGGACAGGGGCCGAGACCCAGTACTTC. Amino acid sequence: CAWSVTGTGAETQYF. The J gene is TRBJ2-5, the V gene TRBV30; 10 bases match TRBD1. Germline assignment: CDR1 GTSNPN and CDR2 SVGIG (reference sequence). The CDR3 contains 15 residues. J gave up 5 bases and V 0 bases, and 6 bases lay outside the gene matches.

The chain employs TRBV24-1 and TRBJ1-5, with D unclear. The CDR3 length is 12 residues. Trimming removed 4 bases from V and 5 bases from J, with 5 bases in between. Germline V gene data show CDR1 as KGHDR and CDR2 as SFDVKD. CDR3 sequence (DNA): TGTGCCACCAGTGACCCGGATCAGCCCCAGCATTTT. This codes for CATSDPDQPQHF.

V and J are TRBV5-1 and TRBJ2-5; D is perhaps TRBD2 (5 bases). Between the trimmed V and J ends, which lost 4 bases and 2 bases, there was a span of 9 bases. The CDR3 has 13 residues. CDR1 and CDR2 (germline): SGHRS, YFSETQ. The CDR3 DNA reads TGCGCCAGCAGCGCACTAGGGCAAGAGACCCAGTACTTC. Translation gives CASSALGQETQYF.

The rearrangement joins TRBV28 to TRBJ1-2, with TRBD1 matching 7 bases. The CDR3 consists of 15 residues. Germline assignment: CDR1 MDHEN and CDR2 SYDVKM. V shed 6 bases and J 3 bases; nucleotides not matched to a gene: 10. The CDR3 loop reads CASSLPQTGDYGYTF. CDR3 bases: TGTGCCAGCAGCCTACCCCAAACAGGGGACTATGGCTACACCTTC.

This clone was seen once. The V gene is TRBV10-1, the J gene TRBJ2-2; perhaps TRBD2 as D (7 bases). Germline assignment: CDR1 WNHNN and CDR2 SYGVQD (reference sequence). CDR3 length: 15 amino acids. Trimming shortened V by 5 bases and J by 2 bases, and 12 bases separated the two germline ends. CDR3 bases: TGCGCCAGCAGTCGGGGGGCAGGTAACACCGGGGAGCTGTTTTTT. It specifies CASSRGAGNTGELFF.

The rearrangement uses TRBV3-1 (or the pseudogene TRBV3-2) and TRBJ1-4, with D possibly being TRBD1 (5 bases). Per the germline V gene, CDR1 is LGHDT and CDR2 is YNNKEL (reference sequence). The length of the CDR3 is 15 residues. Trimming removed 4 bases from V and 5 bases from J, with 14 bases in between. CDR3 amino acids: CASSPRLTENEKLFF. CDR3 DNA sequence: TGTGCCAGCAGCCCTCGCTTGACAGAGAATGAAAAACTGTTTTTT.

CDR3 in amino acids: CASRRDETGELFF. The DNA of the CDR3 is TGCGCCAGCAGGAGGGACGAAACCGGGGAGCTGTTTTTT. The chain combines TRBV10-1 with TRBJ2-2, with D tentatively TRBD1 or TRBD2 (5 bases each). The CDR3 is 13 amino acids. V lost 6 bases and J lost 5, with 10 bases in between. In germline, CDR1 is WNHNN, CDR2 SYGVQD (reference sequence).

The chain joins TRBV19 to TRBJ2-1, with TRBD1 matching 8 bases. Per the germline V gene, CDR1 is LNHDA and CDR2 is SQIVND (reference sequence). Trimming took 5 bases from V and 0 from J; bases not matched to a gene: 12. This CDR3 contains 18 residues. CDR3 residues: CASSPGTGFLSSYNEQFF. In DNA form, the CDR3 reads TGTGCCAGTAGTCCAGGGACAGGATTCCTGAGCTCCTACAATGAGCAGTTCTTC.

Only one count was recorded for this clone. Other DNA sequences within the sample encode an identical CDR3. The chain couples TRBV27 to TRBJ2-6; D not certain. The V gene lost 1 base and the J gene lost 0 bases, with 1 base spanning the gap. CDR1 is MNHEY, CDR2 SMNVEV, per germline (reference sequence). CDR3 length: 14 amino acids. The CDR3 region has the DNA TGTGCCAGCAGTTTATACTCTGGGGCCAACGTCCTGACTTTC. Its translation is CASSLYSGANVLTF. The variable domain in full, with the rest retrieved from reference TRBV27 and TRBJ2-6, is EAQVTQNPRYLITVTGKKLTVTCSQNMNHEYMSWYRQDPGLGLRQIYYSMNVEVTDKGDVPEGYKVSRKEKRNFPLILESPSPNQTSLYFCASSLYSGANVLTFGAGSRLTVL.

The rearrangement links TRBV5-3 to TRBJ1-6, with TRBD1 matching over 8 bases. TRBV5-3 is identified as an open reading frame with a role that is uncertain. V dropped 3 bases and J dropped 7; count of bases not matched to a gene: 6. The CDR3 has 15 residues. The CDR3 sequence is CARSSPGGRNSPLHF. The CDR3 bases are TGTGCCAGAAGCTCACCAGGGGGCAGGAATTCACCCCTCCACTTT.

This clone was observed a handful of times. The CDR3 DNA sequence: TGTGCCAGCAGCCTATGGGGATCTCCCTACGAGCAGTACTTC. This translates into CASSLWGSPYEQYF. V gene TRBV11-2 combines with J gene TRBJ2-7; D unclear. V was trimmed by 5 bases and J by 2 bases, leaving 13 bases between them. The germline gives CDR1 SGHAT, CDR2 FQNNGV. The CDR3 sequence is 14 residues long.

The J gene is TRBJ1-6, the V gene TRBV5-6; a possible D gene is TRBD1 (5 bases). Trimming left V 2 bases short and J 10 bases short, with 7 bases between. Germline V gene sequence: CDR1 SGHDT, CDR2 YYEEEE. This CDR3 comprises 12 residues. CDR3 DNA: TGTGCCAGCAGCTTTGGGGGGTCACCCCTCCACTTT. It is translated as CASSFGGSPLHF.

The rearrangement uses TRBV21-1 and TRBJ2-2; the tabulated D call, TRBD1, remains unverified against the DNA. TRBV21-1 is a known pseudogene. The CDR3 spans 15 residues. DNA of the CDR3: TGTGCCGGCAACCCCGGGACAGCCAACACCGGGGAGCTGTTTTTT. It translates to CAGNPGTANTGELFF.

The chain employs TRBV10-3 and TRBJ2-2; D is unresolved. V lost 3 bases and J lost 5, with 13 bases in between. The CDR3 runs 15 residues. The germline gives CDR1 ENHRY, CDR2 SYGVKD. This CDR3 is CAISDLIRDTGELFF. In DNA form, the CDR3 reads TGTGCCATCAGTGACCTGATTAGGGATACCGGGGAGCTGTTTTTT.

The V and J genes are TRBV9 and TRBJ1-2; D is unclear. V was pared by 2 bases and J by 5 bases, with 7 bases between. Looked up from germline, CDR1 is SGDLS and CDR2 is YYNGEE. This CDR3 has 12 amino acids. CDR3 DNA: TGTGCCAGCAGCGTGACGGAGTATGGCTACACCTTC. This translates into CASSVTEYGYTF.

V and J are TRBV4-3 and TRBJ1-6; perhaps TRBD1 as D (6 bases). CDR1 and CDR2 (germline): LGHNA, YSLEER. Trimming shortened V by 1 base and J by 10 bases, and 14 bases separated the two germline ends. The CDR3 length is 15 residues. Here the CDR3 reads CASSQGTGSGSPLHF. The CDR3, as DNA: TGCGCCAGCAGCCAAGGTACAGGGTCGGGGTCACCCCTCCACTTT.

This chain connects TRBV10-3 to TRBJ2-1, with D unclear. From germline, CDR1 is ENHRY and CDR2 SYGVKD. The CDR3 totals 15 residues. The V gene lost 0 bases and the J gene lost 7 bases, with 13 bases spanning the gap. The CDR3 loop reads CAISESKGLGNEQFF. CDR3 in DNA: TGTGCCATCAGTGAGTCCAAAGGATTGGGGAATGAGCAGTTCTTC.

The rearrangement links TRBV24-1 to TRBJ1-5, with D possibly matching TRBD1 (5 bases). The CDR3 sequence is 13 residues long. Trimming left V 5 bases short and J 7 bases short, with 11 bases between. From germline, CDR1 is KGHDR and CDR2 SFDVKD. Written as DNA, the CDR3 is TGTGCCACCAGTGCCAGGGCTTTACAGCCCCAGCATTTT. It translates to CATSARALQPQHF.

The chain employs TRBV4-1 and TRBJ1-2, with 7 positions matching TRBD1. Germline CDR1 is MGHRA and CDR2 is YSYEKL. This CDR3 has 15 amino acids. The V and J ends lost 2 bases and 2 bases, in that order; junction bases with no gene match: 5. CDR3 bases: TGCGCCAGCAGCCAACATGCACAGGGGAACTATGGCTACACCTTC. Its protein is CASSQHAQGNYGYTF.

Note on this clone: One junction end does not reproduce the germline sequence, and a read error may be involved. The chain couples TRBV7-9 to TRBJ1-2; 9 nucleotides line up with TRBD1. Germline lookup yields CDR1 SEHNR and CDR2 FQNEAQ (reference sequence). CDR3 length: 14 amino acids. The CDR3 DNA follows: TGTGCCGGCAGCTTAACAGGGGGCGGAAAAGGCTACACCTTC. Translated: CAGSLTGGGKGYTF.

V is TRBV9 and J is TRBJ2-7; 11 nucleotides align to TRBD2. The CDR3 runs to 13 residues. The V and J ends lost 3 bases and 13 bases, in that order; junction bases with no gene match: 9. Germline lookup yields CDR1 SGDLS and CDR2 YYNGEE. The CDR3 here is CASSGTSGQELYF. CDR3 DNA: TGTGCCAGCAGCGGGACTAGCGGGCAGGAGCTCTACTTC. The full variable domain, in which reference TRBV9 and TRBJ2-7 provide the parts outside the CDR3, is DSGVTQTPKHLITATGQRVTLRCSPRSGDLSVYWYQQSLDQGLQFLIQYYNGEERAKGNILERFSAQQFPDLHSELNLSSLELGDSALYFCASSGTSGQELYFGPGTRLTVT.

The rearrangement uses TRBV12-3 or TRBV12-4 and TRBJ1-3; D is undetermined. The CDR3 sequence is 12 residues long. V lost 2 bases and J lost 7, with 6 bases in between. The DNA of the CDR3 is TGTGCCAGCAGTTTATACGGGAACACCATATATTTT. It codes for CASSLYGNTIYF.

V and J are TRBV7-9 and TRBJ2-3; 9 bases are a match to TRBD1. From germline, CDR1 is SEHNR and CDR2 FQNEAQ (reference sequence). The junction had 5 bases not matched to a gene; V was cut back by 3 bases and J by 4 bases. The CDR3 covers 15 residues. The CDR3 sequence is CASSLGTGLADTQYF. Written as DNA, the CDR3 is TGTGCCAGCAGCTTGGGGACAGGGTTGGCAGATACGCAGTATTTT.

The chain recombines TRBV5-4 with TRBJ2-4, with 8 bases aligning to TRBD1. V lost 1 base to trimming and J lost 0 bases; unmatched junction nucleotides: 12. CDR1 is SGHNT, CDR2 YYREEE, per germline (reference sequence). The CDR3 extends over 19 amino acids. In nucleotides, the CDR3 is TGTGCCAGCAGCTTGTCGCCTGGGACAGGTGCCAAAGCCAAAAACATTCAGTACTTC. This sequence encodes CASSLSPGTGAKAKNIQYF.